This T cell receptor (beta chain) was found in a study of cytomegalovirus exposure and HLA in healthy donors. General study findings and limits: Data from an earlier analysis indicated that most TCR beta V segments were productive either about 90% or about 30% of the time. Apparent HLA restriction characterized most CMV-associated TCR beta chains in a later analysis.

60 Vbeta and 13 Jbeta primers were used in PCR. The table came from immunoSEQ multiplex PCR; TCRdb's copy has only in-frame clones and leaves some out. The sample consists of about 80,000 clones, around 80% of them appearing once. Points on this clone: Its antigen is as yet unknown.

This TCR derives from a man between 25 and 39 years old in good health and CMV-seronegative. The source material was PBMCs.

Written as DNA, the CDR3 is TGTGCCAGCAGCGTAGTGGACCGGGGGGGCAATGAGCAGTTCTTC. Translating gives CASSVVDRGGNEQFF. V is TRBV9 and J is TRBJ2-1; 8 bases agree with TRBD2. CDR3 length: 15 amino acids. Germline V CDR1 and CDR2: SGDLS, YYNGEE. With 0 bases clipped from V and 6 bases from J, the junction kept 5 bases outside the gene matches.